This is a list of T cell receptor beta chains from one sample in a study of blood T cell repertoires in COVID-19. The method was immunoSEQ multiplex PCR; TCRdb's version includes in-frame clones alone and lacks a portion of them. The data show around 150,000 clones, with around nine tenths seen just once and 9% to 12% held by the top ten. The specimen was peripheral blood. These receptors were taken from a woman between 70 and 85 years old with COVID-19, enrolled during active disease. Each CDR3 is given with its conserved first and last residue. Fields, in order: clone size, D gene, J gene, V gene, CDR3 DNA, CDR3 protein. The D gene is left open where the match is weak. Only part of the rows carry a size: once, few, many, or a class if the clone is expanded.

abundance: few; d_gene: NA; j_gene: TRBJ1-4; v_gene: TRBV6-5; CDR3nt: TGTGCCAGCAGTTACAGGGGCACTAATGAAAAACTGTTTTTT; CDR3aa: CASSYRGTNEKLFF
abundance: NA; d_gene: TRBD1; j_gene: TRBJ1-2; v_gene: TRBV9; CDR3nt: TGTGCCAGCACCGTTGCAGGGGGTTTTAACTATGGCTACACCTTC; CDR3aa: CASTVAGGFNYGYTF
abundance: NA; d_gene: TRBD1; j_gene: TRBJ2-1; v_gene: TRBV6-2/TRBV6-3; CDR3nt: TGTGCCAGCAGCCGCGCCGACAGGGGGCGAGGGGCGGGGGTCTACAATGAGCAGTTCTTC; CDR3aa: CASSRADRGRGAGVYNEQFF
abundance: NA; d_gene: NA; j_gene: TRBJ1-4; v_gene: TRBV5-1; CDR3nt: TGCGCCAGCGCTTTGGATTCGGGTGCCGGGACTAATGAAAAACTGTTTTTT; CDR3aa: CASALDSGAGTNEKLFF
abundance: NA; d_gene: NA; j_gene: TRBJ1-6; v_gene: TRBV5-1; CDR3nt: TGCGCCAGCAGTACAGACAGGACTCCATCACCCCTCCACTTT; CDR3aa: CASSTDRTPSPLHF
abundance: NA; d_gene: TRBD2; j_gene: TRBJ2-3; v_gene: TRBV3-1/TRBV3-2; CDR3nt: TGTGCCAGCAGCCTTCGACTAGCGGGCTACACAGATACGCAGTATTTT; CDR3aa: CASSLRLAGYTDTQYF
abundance: NA; d_gene: TRBD1; j_gene: TRBJ1-2; v_gene: TRBV6-5; CDR3nt: TGTGCCAGCAGTATTAGCCGGGACAGTCGGTACACCTTC; CDR3aa: CASSISRDSRYTF
abundance: NA; d_gene: TRBD1; j_gene: TRBJ1-2; v_gene: TRBV4-2; CDR3nt: TGTGCCAGCAGCCAACCGGACAGGGAGGACTACGGCTACACCTTC; CDR3aa: CASSQPDREDYGYTF
abundance: NA; d_gene: TRBD2; j_gene: TRBJ2-2; v_gene: TRBV30; CDR3nt: TGTGCCTGGAGGGCCCGGGGACTAGCAGAGTTCGGGGAGCTGTTTTTT; CDR3aa: CAWRARGLAEFGELFF
abundance: few; d_gene: NA; j_gene: TRBJ2-1; v_gene: TRBV27; CDR3nt: TGTGCCAGCAGTAGGGGGAAAAATGAGCAGTTCTTC; CDR3aa: CASSRGKNEQFF
abundance: NA; d_gene: TRBD1; j_gene: TRBJ2-4; v_gene: TRBV5-1; CDR3nt: TGCGCCAGCAGCTCCCCGTCCAGGACAGGGGCCAAAAACATTCAGTACTTC; CDR3aa: CASSSPSRTGAKNIQYF
abundance: NA; d_gene: TRBD2; j_gene: TRBJ2-1; v_gene: TRBV5-1; CDR3nt: TGCGCCAGCAGCTTGCTTCCGGGACTAGCGGGGGACAATGAGCAGTTCTTC; CDR3aa: CASSLLPGLAGDNEQFF
abundance: NA; d_gene: NA; j_gene: TRBJ1-2; v_gene: TRBV5-1; CDR3nt: TGCGCCAGCAGGCCGGGAGTCGGCTATGGCTACACCTTC; CDR3aa: CASRPGVGYGYTF
abundance: NA; d_gene: TRBD1; j_gene: TRBJ2-7; v_gene: TRBV6-6; CDR3nt: TGTGCCAGCAGTTACTCGACCGACAGGGGTGGTTACGAGCAGTACTTC; CDR3aa: CASSYSTDRGGYEQYF
abundance: NA; d_gene: NA; j_gene: TRBJ1-2; v_gene: TRBV3-1/TRBV3-2; CDR3nt: TGTGCCAGCAGCCAAGCGACACGGGGCTACACCTTC; CDR3aa: CASSQATRGYTF
abundance: once; d_gene: NA; j_gene: TRBJ1-2; v_gene: TRBV27; CDR3nt: TGTGCCAGCAGGAAACAGGGTGGGTATGGCTACACCTTC; CDR3aa: CASRKQGGYGYTF
abundance: NA; d_gene: TRBD1; j_gene: TRBJ1-5; v_gene: TRBV5-6; CDR3nt: TGTGCCAGCAGCTTGTGGGCAGGGGGCGGGCAGCCCCAGCATTTT; CDR3aa: CASSLWAGGGQPQHF
abundance: NA; d_gene: TRBD1; j_gene: TRBJ1-5; v_gene: TRBV28; CDR3nt: TGTGCCAGCAGCGGACAGGTGGGGTATCAGCCCCAGCATTTT; CDR3aa: CASSGQVGYQPQHF
abundance: NA; d_gene: NA; j_gene: TRBJ1-4; v_gene: TRBV7-2; CDR3nt: TGTGCCAGCAGCCTTTACGGGACAATCGGCGAAAAACTGTTTTTT; CDR3aa: CASSLYGTIGEKLFF
abundance: NA; d_gene: NA; j_gene: TRBJ2-7; v_gene: TRBV5-1; CDR3nt: TGCGCCAGCAGGGGACTCTACGAGCAGTACTTC; CDR3aa: CASRGLYEQYF
abundance: NA; d_gene: NA; j_gene: TRBJ1-5; v_gene: TRBV19; CDR3nt: TGTGCCAGTACCCAAGAGGCTCGCAGGGTCGGGTACAATCAGCCCCAGCATTTT; CDR3aa: CASTQEARRVGYNQPQHF
abundance: NA; d_gene: NA; j_gene: TRBJ2-7; v_gene: TRBV19; CDR3nt: TGTGCCAGTAGTGGACAACCACGCTACGAGCAGTACTTC; CDR3aa: CASSGQPRYEQYF
abundance: NA; d_gene: NA; j_gene: TRBJ2-5; v_gene: TRBV19; CDR3nt: TGTGCCAGTAGTATAGCGGGAGAGACCCAGTACTTC; CDR3aa: CASSIAGETQYF
abundance: NA; d_gene: TRBD1; j_gene: TRBJ1-1; v_gene: TRBV28; CDR3nt: TGTGCCAGCAGTTTTTTGGGACAGGGAACTGAAGCTTTCTTT; CDR3aa: CASSFLGQGTEAFF
abundance: once; d_gene: NA; j_gene: TRBJ2-3; v_gene: TRBV5-4; CDR3nt: TGTGCCAGCAGCCCTGGGACTTCAAAAAACTCAGATACGCAGTATTTT; CDR3aa: CASSPGTSKNSDTQYF
abundance: once; d_gene: NA; j_gene: TRBJ2-3; v_gene: TRBV5-1; CDR3nt: TGCGCCAGCAGCACGGGTATTTTCGCAGATACGCAGTATTTT; CDR3aa: CASSTGIFADTQYF
abundance: NA; d_gene: NA; j_gene: TRBJ2-4; v_gene: TRBV27; CDR3nt: TGTGCCAGCAGGCCCAACGGTCCCGTAGCTTTTCAGTACTTC; CDR3aa: CASRPNGPVAFQYF
abundance: few; d_gene: NA; j_gene: TRBJ1-4; v_gene: TRBV4-1; CDR3nt: TGCGCCAGCAGCCAAGATTTTGGGCAGAATGAAAAACTGTTTTTT; CDR3aa: CASSQDFGQNEKLFF